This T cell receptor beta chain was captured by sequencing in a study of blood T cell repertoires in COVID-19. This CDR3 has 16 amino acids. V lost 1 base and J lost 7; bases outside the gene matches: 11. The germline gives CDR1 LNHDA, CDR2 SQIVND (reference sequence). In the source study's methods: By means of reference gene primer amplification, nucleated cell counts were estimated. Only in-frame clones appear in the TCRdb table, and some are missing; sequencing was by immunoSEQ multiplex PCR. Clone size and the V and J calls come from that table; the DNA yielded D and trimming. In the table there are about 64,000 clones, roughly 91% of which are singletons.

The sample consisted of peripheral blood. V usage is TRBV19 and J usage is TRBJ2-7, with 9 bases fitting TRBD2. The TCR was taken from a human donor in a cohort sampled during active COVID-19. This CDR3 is CASSIGIAGEEEEQYF. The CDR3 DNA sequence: TGTGCCAGTAGTATAGGAATAGCGGGAGAGGAAGAGGAGCAGTACTTC.